Sequencing of this T cell receptor (beta chain) was carried out in a study of OX40 agonist ivuxolimab in advanced cancers. Sequencing used immunoSEQ multiplex PCR; TCRdb keeps in-frame clones, though not all of them. The table shows some 15,000 clones, with roughly three quarters occurring only once. CDR3 length: 13 residues. The TCR was taken from an adult with an advanced solid tumor such as melanoma, head and neck, liver or kidney cancer. This sample comprised CD4+ or CD8+ T cells sorted from blood, obtained in a trial of the OX40 agonist ivuxolimab. This chain links TRBV21-1 with TRBJ1-1; the table's D call of TRBD1 was not tested on the DNA. TRBV21-1 represents a pseudogene. CDR3 residues: CASSLTGGTEAFF. The CDR3 coding sequence is TGTGCCAGCAGCTTAACAGGGGGCACTGAAGCTTTCTTT.